This TCR beta chain was captured by sequencing in a study of T cell repertoires in cytomegalovirus infection. Study summary: Evidence of both CMV infection and a matching HLA type came from public TCR beta signatures.

This clonotype occurred a few times. No antigen is known for it. Unmatched junction bases numbered 4, after V lost 6 bases and J lost 0 bases. The CDR3 length is 15 residues. TCRdb re-analysed the reads in MiXCR, keeping a single row per CDR3 protein. This table has 71,000 or so distinct CDR3 sequences, more than 20% appearing once. Regarding the study as a whole: HLA-C-restricted CMV clonotypes gave the most frequent clonotype in two of eight donors.

This TCR derives from a human donor in good health (CMV status not recorded). Some clones in this sample may be carry-over from other donors' samples. This sequence joins TRBV12-3 or TRBV12-4 and TRBJ1-5, with 8 bases lining up with TRBD1. The sequences come from CD8+ T cells from cultured PBMCs, collected from culture after CMV antigen stimulation. DNA for the CDR3: TGTGCCAGCAGCCCGGACAGGGTTAGCAATCAGCCCCAGCATTTT. Protein product: CASSPDRVSNQPQHF.